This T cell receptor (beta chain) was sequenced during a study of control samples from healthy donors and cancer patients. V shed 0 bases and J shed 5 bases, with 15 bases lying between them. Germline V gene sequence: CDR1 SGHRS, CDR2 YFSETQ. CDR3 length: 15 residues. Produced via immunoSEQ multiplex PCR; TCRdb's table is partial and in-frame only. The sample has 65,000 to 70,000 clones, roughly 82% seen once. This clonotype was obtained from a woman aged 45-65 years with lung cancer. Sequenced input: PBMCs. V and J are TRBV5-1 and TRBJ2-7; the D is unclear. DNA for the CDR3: TGCGCCAGCAGCTTGGTTCAGCCAAACGAAGACGAGCAGTACTTC. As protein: CASSLVQPNEDEQYF. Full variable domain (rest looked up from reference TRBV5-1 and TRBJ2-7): KAGVTQTPRYLIKTRGQQVTLSCSPISGHRSVSWYQQTPGQGLQFLFEYFSETQRNKGNFPGRFSGRQFSNSRSEMNVSTLELGDSALYLCASSLVQPNEDEQYFGPGTRLTVT.